The present entry profiles one TCR beta chain with its context. This specimen comes from a study of cytomegalovirus exposure and HLA in healthy donors. Germline assignment: CDR1 SGHRS and CDR2 YFSETQ. This CDR3 has 15 residues. The V and J ends lost 5 bases and 4 bases, in that order; junction bases with no gene match: 9. The PCR made use of 60 Vbeta and 13 Jbeta primers. Here immunoSEQ multiplex PCR was the method, and the copy in TCRdb shows in-frame clones only, minus some. This table holds around 100,000 clones, around 60% found once. The TCR originated in a man younger than 45 in good health and CMV-seropositive. Sequencing was performed on PBMCs. The chain employs TRBV5-1 and TRBJ1-2; 9 nucleotides agree with TRBD1. The CDR3 nucleotides are TGCGCCAGCAGGAACCCGGACAGGGGAGGCTATGGCTACACCTTC. It translates to CASRNPDRGGYGYTF.